This T cell receptor (beta chain) was identified in a study of tumor and adjacent non-tumor tissue in lung cancer. Study background: Histology: under 15 adenocarcinoma, a couple of squamous cell carcinoma, 1 small cell lung cancer. Patients were aged about 30 to 85, nine to eleven men and about 5 women, stage I to III.

Three rounds of nested PCR, following a modified ARM-PCR protocol, produced the TCRbeta library. TCRdb called the multiplex PCR reads again in MiXCR, with one record for every CDR3 protein. The sample holds approximately 120,000 distinct CDR3 sequences, around 80% seen once. The V gene end was trimmed by 6 bases and the J gene end by 4 bases; junction bases not matched to a gene: 4. The CDR3 extends over 14 amino acids. Germline CDR1 reads MNHEY; CDR2 reads SVGEGT. At least ten counts were recorded for this clonotype. Antigen: not known. Overall study results and limits: Top 100 clones took a larger repertoire share in normal lung. Significantly higher TCR diversity was found in tumor than normal lung.

The template was RNA from unsorted bulk tissue. Input material: lung tumor tissue. The rearrangement links TRBV6-2 or TRBV6-3 to TRBJ2-1, with 9 bases identical to TRBD1. This receptor was taken from a woman between 55 and 75 years old with non-small cell lung cancer. CDR3 residues: CASSQGTGYNEQFF. In nucleotides, the CDR3 is TGTGCCAGCAGCCAGGGGACAGGGTACAATGAGCAGTTCTTC.